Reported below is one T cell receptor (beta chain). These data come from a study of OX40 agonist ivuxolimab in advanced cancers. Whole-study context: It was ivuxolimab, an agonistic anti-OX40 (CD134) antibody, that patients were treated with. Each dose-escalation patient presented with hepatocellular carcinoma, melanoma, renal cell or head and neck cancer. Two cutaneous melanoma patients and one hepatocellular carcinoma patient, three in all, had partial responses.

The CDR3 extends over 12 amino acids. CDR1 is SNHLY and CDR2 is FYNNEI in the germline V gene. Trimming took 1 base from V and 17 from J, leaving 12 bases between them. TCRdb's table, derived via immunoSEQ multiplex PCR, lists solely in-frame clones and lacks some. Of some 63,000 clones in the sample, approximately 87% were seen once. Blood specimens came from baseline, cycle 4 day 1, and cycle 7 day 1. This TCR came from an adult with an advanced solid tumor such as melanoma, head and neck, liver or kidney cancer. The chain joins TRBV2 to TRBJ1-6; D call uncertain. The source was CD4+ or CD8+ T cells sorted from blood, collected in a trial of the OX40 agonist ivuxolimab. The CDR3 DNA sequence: TGTGCCAGCAGTGAAGAGGTCCGGTTTTTCCACTTT. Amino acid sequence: CASSEEVRFFHF.